These 15 T cell receptor beta chains were sequenced from one sample in a study of metastatic and nonmetastatic thyroid tumors (dated by TCRdb to the early 2020s). Library method: PCR. For sequencing, an Illumina HiSeq 4000 was employed. In-frame beta chains were kept once TCRdb had trimmed the public reads at Q25 with fastp and called clones with MiXCR. The sample table shows more than 40,000 clones, and around 15% are seen once. Approximately 23% of the sample belongs to the ten largest clones. None of the patients had been given any treatment before thyroid surgery. The sequencing sample was made of blood. These receptor sequences come from a female donor with papillary thyroid cancer or a benign thyroid nodule (not recorded which). Some clones in this sample may be carry-over from other donors' samples.

This chain uses TRBV28 with TRBJ2-1, with 10 positions matching TRBD2. This CDR3 comprises 15 residues. The germline V gene encodes CDR1 MDHEN and CDR2 SYDVKM. V lost 1 base and J lost 9; bases outside the gene matches: 6. Written as DNA, the CDR3 is TGTGCCAGCAGTTTATCTAGCGGGAGAAAGAGTGAGCAGTTCTTC. This codes for CASSLSSGRKSEQFF.

This clone was picked up many times. The chain couples TRBV27 to TRBJ1-6, with D maybe TRBD1 (6 bases). V was trimmed by 5 bases and J by 7 bases, leaving 12 bases between them. This CDR3 is built from 14 residues. Germline CDR1 and CDR2: MNHEY and SMNVEV (reference sequence). The CDR3 region has the DNA TGTGCCAGCAGTACAGGGATCGAAAATTCACCCCTCCACTTT. Encoded protein: CASSTGIENSPLHF.

The genes are TRBV5-1 and TRBJ2-7; TRBD1 aligns across 10 bases. Germline loops: CDR1 SGHRS, CDR2 YFSETQ. There are 13 residues in the CDR3. V lost 5 bases to trimming and J lost 5 bases; unmatched junction nucleotides: 4. The CDR3 protein is CASRPGTGDEQYF. DNA for the CDR3: TGCGCCAGCAGACCTGGGACAGGGGACGAGCAGTACTTC.

This clone was detected ten times or more. One base away lies a much larger clone, so this may be a sequencing read error. The same CDR3 can be traced to other DNA sequences in this sample. This sequence joins TRBV28 and TRBJ2-5; D uncertain. Germline lookup yields CDR1 MDHEN and CDR2 SYDVKM. V was clipped by 3 bases and J by 1 base, with 9 bases between them. The CDR3 contains 14 residues. CDR3 in amino acids: CASSLGTSQETQYF. CDR3 bases: TGTGCCAGCAGTTTGGGCACCTCCCAAGAGACCCAGTACTTC.

The sample holds one count of this clone. The junction differs from germline at one of its ends, possibly a read error. J is TRBJ2-2 and V is TRBV5-1, with D uncertain. This CDR3 has 12 amino acids. Germline assignment: CDR1 SGHRS and CDR2 YFSETQ. CDR3 protein: CTSSLGSGELFF. DNA of the CDR3: TGCACCAGCAGCTTGGGTAGTGGAGAGCTGTTTTTT.

This clone was picked up many times. This clone may be a read error of a much larger clone one base away. The chain joins TRBV12-3 or TRBV12-4 to TRBJ1-1; the D is unclear. The CDR3 consists of 13 residues. CDR3 in DNA: TGTGCCAGCGGGGTTGCGGAGAACGCTGAAGCTTTCTTT. Encoded protein: CASGVAENAEAFF.

The chain uses TRBV5-1 and TRBJ2-1; 10 bases agree with TRBD1. The CDR3 spans 15 residues. J was trimmed by 5 bases and V by 3 bases; bases with no gene match: 5. Germline CDR1 and CDR2: SGHRS and YFSETQ. The CDR3 nucleotides are TGCGCCAGCAGCTACCGACAGGGGGCCCACAATGAGCAGTTCTTC. Translated: CASSYRQGAHNEQFF.

V is TRBV6-2 or TRBV6-3 and J is TRBJ2-3, with a possible D match to TRBD2 (6 bases). V lost 6 bases to trimming and J lost 10 bases, with 23 bases between them. This CDR3 is 15 amino acids long. Germline V gene lookup returns CDR1 MNHEY and CDR2 SVGEGT. The CDR3 DNA follows: TGTGCCAGCAGCAAAATCAGAGCGGGCATGGATGCGCAGTATTTT. It codes for CASSKIRAGMDAQYF.

This clone showed up many times. Being one base from a much bigger clone, this may be a read error. Additional DNA sequences in this sample encode the identical CDR3. The chain couples TRBV6-1 to TRBJ1-2; possible D gene TRBD1, 5 bases. Germline CDR1 reads MNHNS; CDR2 reads SASEGT. This CDR3 comprises 13 residues. CDR3 coding DNA: TGTGCCAGCAGTGAGGGACGGTCCTATGGCTACACCTTT. Its protein is CASSEGRSYGYTF.

By share, this clone counts as medium-sized. V usage is TRBV6-1 and J usage is TRBJ2-7; 8 positions match TRBD1. V gave up 8 bases and J gave up 5 bases; unmatched junction bases: 2. Germline V lookup: CDR1 MNHNS, CDR2 SASEGT. The CDR3 covers 11 residues. The CDR3 protein is CASQGANEQYF. DNA for the CDR3: TGTGCCAGCCAGGGGGCGAACGAGCAGTACTTC.

This clone was seen many times. This chain links TRBV11-2 with TRBJ2-7; either TRBD1 or TRBD2 may fit D (5 bases each). CDR3 length: 14 amino acids. V was clipped by 1 base and J by 4 bases, with 11 bases between them. The germline V gene has CDR1 SGHAT and CDR2 FQNNGV. CDR3 sequence (DNA): TGTGCCAGCAGCTTAGCGCAGGGAGAGTACGAGCAGTACTTC. Translation gives CASSLAQGEYEQYF.

Points on this clone: This sequence may be a read error, since a much larger clone differs from it by one base. The sample holds other DNA sequences that translate to the same CDR3. The chain couples TRBV5-1 to TRBJ1-2; TRBD1 matches 8 bases. In germline, CDR1 is SGHRS, CDR2 YFSETQ. The CDR3 runs 13 residues. The CDR3 DNA reads as TGCGCCAGCAGCACGGGACAGGAGATAGGCTACACTTTC. Protein sequence: CASSTGQEIGYTF.

Many counts were recorded for this clone. The gene calls are TRBV7-9 and TRBJ2-5; TRBD1 matches at 7 bases. The CDR3 is 14 residues long. In germline, CDR1 is SEHNR, CDR2 FQNEAQ (reference sequence). V lost 3 bases and J lost 5; bases outside the gene matches: 6. The DNA for the CDR3 is TGTGCCAGCAGCTTCGGTGACAGGGAGGAGACCCAGTACTTC. Its translation is CASSFGDREETQYF. The whole variable domain, remainder taken from reference TRBV7-9 and TRBJ2-5, is DTGVSQNPRHKITKRGQNVTFRCDPISEHNRLYWYRQTLGQGPEFLTYFQNEAQLEKSRLLSDRFSAERPKGSFSTLEIQRTEQGDSAMYLCASSFGDREETQYFGPGTRLLVL.

This clone was counted between two and nine times. Distinct nucleotide sequences in the sample also encode this CDR3. This rearrangement joins TRBV7-9 to TRBJ2-7, with 10 bases matching TRBD2. CDR1 and CDR2 from the germline V gene are SEHNR and FQNEAQ (reference sequence). With 10 bases clipped from V and 7 bases from J, the junction kept 10 bases outside the gene matches. CDR3 size: 13 residues. CDR3 sequence: CATAPGLAREQYF. CDR3 in DNA: TGTGCCACCGCGCCGGGACTAGCGCGGGAGCAGTACTTC. Together with reference TRBV7-9 and TRBJ2-7, the CDR3 gives the full variable domain: DTGVSQNPRHKITKRGQNVTFRCDPISEHNRLYWYRQTLGQGPEFLTYFQNEAQLEKSRLLSDRFSAERPKGSFSTLEIQRTEQGDSAMYLCATAPGLAREQYFGPGTRLTVT.

This clone was seen once. V gene TRBV4-1 combines with J gene TRBJ1-1, with TRBD1 matching over 9 bases. Looked up from germline, CDR1 is MGHRA and CDR2 is YSYEKL. V lost 3 bases, J lost 3 bases, and 5 bases stayed unmatched. This CDR3 is built from 15 residues. The CDR3 region has the DNA TGCGCCAGCAGCCACCCACAGGGGGCAGACACTGAAGCTTTCTTT. Translated, it gives CASSHPQGADTEAFF.